This T cell receptor (beta chain) was captured by sequencing in a study of memory B cells and T cells in multiple sclerosis (dated by TCRdb to the late 2010s). Regarding the research as a whole: The study compared the TCR beta repertoires of autoproliferating peripheral T cells with those of brain lesion-infiltrating T cells in multiple sclerosis patients. A couple of multiple sclerosis patients were included in the TCR sequencing because brain lesions obtained at autopsy or brain-infiltrating cells obtained from biopsy were available for them.

Overall results and qualifications from the work: Clone-set sizes varied between compartments, which affected the numbers of shared clonotypes and made normalization necessary.

Details on this clone: Its antigen target is currently unknown. Base-call qualities are not available, and no considerably larger clone is one nucleotide away.

PBMCs were obtained by Ficoll density gradient centrifugation and kept cryopreserved until use. Using the immunoSEQ Platform, TCRbeta CDR3 regions were amplified from extracted genomic DNA. The immunoSEQ assay combined multiplex PCR with high-throughput sequencing and a vendor bioinformatics pipeline. The published analysis was carried out like this. Non-productive sequences and CDR3s shorter than 4 amino acids were excluded, and clonotype frequencies were recalculated for each sample. Shared clonotypes were identified in immunoSEQ Analyzer 2.0 as identical CDR3 amino acid, V gene and J gene sequences. Repertoire overlap was normalized by dividing shared clonotype counts by the product of both clone-set sizes, scaled by 1000 into arbitrary units. TCRdb carries this immuneACCESS record with in-frame sequences only. Its versions omit some clonotypes, under half of them owing to an unresolved V gene in the studies checked, with the rest unexplained. V and J calls and clone size are given by that table; D and trimming were obtained from the DNA. For this sample there are several thousand clones; around 50% appear just once. The ten largest make up 33% of the sample.

Relative to germline, V is missing 6 bases and J is missing 7 bases, with 9 bases of the junction outside any gene match. The CDR3 sequence holds 13 residues, the cysteine and phenylalanine included. The CDR3 DNA has 39 bases and is translated from base 1. The germline V gene sets CDR1 to MNHEY and CDR2 to SVGAGI. The chain joins TRBV6-5 to TRBJ2-7, with 7 middle bases fitting TRBD1. Sample: memory (CD45RO+) CD8+ T cells from blood. Read against the paper, the sample's cell subset or site label means: CD45RO+ memory T cells sorted from peripheral blood. This clonotype was obtained from a human donor with multiple sclerosis. The CDR3 corresponds to CASSPGTVVEQYF. The DNA sequence is TGTGCCAGCAGCCCCGGGACAGTCGTTGAGCAGTACTTC.